This T cell receptor beta chain was sequenced in a study of CD8 T cells in ankylosing spondylitis. This clonotype was counted many times. Its specificity is not known. The study's findings and limits: A motif in TCR beta, a set of roughly eight highly homologous variants, appeared characteristic of ankylosing spondylitis blood. Earlier studies detected some motif variants in reactive arthritis synovial fluid and blood.

MiXCR, applied by TCRdb to the 5' RACE reads, yields one record per CDR3 protein. Of around 100,000 distinct CDR3 sequences in the sample, roughly 9% were seen once. The ends were cut back, 3 bases at V and 6 bases at J, with 12 bases in the middle. This CDR3 is built from 13 residues. This TCR was sampled from a male donor with ankylosing spondylitis. The chain is built from TRBV12-3 or TRBV12-4 and TRBJ2-7, with a tentative D call TRBD2 (5 bases). Sequenced material: blood, either unsorted or a sorted T cell fraction (not recorded which). The CDR3 DNA follows: TGTGCCAGCAGTTTGGGAGCCGGCGGCGAGCAGTACGTC. It yields the protein CASSLGAGGEQYV.